This is a list of T cell receptor beta chains from one sample in a study of cytomegalovirus exposure and HLA in healthy donors. Data came from immunoSEQ multiplex PCR; TCRdb stores just in-frame clones and leaves some out. The sample has 300,000 to 400,000 clones; roughly 88% are singletons. Sequencing input: PBMCs. The source of these receptors is a man aged 30-40 years in good health and CMV-seronegative. Both conserved end residues are part of each CDR3. D genes are given only for firm matches. Clone size, where shown, is once, few, many, or a class for clones that have expanded.

TRBV10-1,TRBJ2-2,NA,TRBD1,TGCGCCAGCAGTCCGACAGGGTTGGGCGGGGAGCTGTTTTTT,CASSPTGLGGELFF
TRBV18,TRBJ1-1,NA,NA,TGTGCCAGCTCATTCATACAGGTACAAGAAGCTTTCTTT,CASSFIQVQEAFF
TRBV2,TRBJ1-5,few,NA,TGTGCCAGCAGGGAACGGGACACAACAAATCAGCCCCAGCATTTT,CASRERDTTNQPQHF
TRBV30,TRBJ2-7,NA,NA,TGTGCCTGGAGCGGGGGAGGAAGCTCCTACGAGCAGTACTTC,CAWSGGGSSYEQYF
TRBV6-1,TRBJ1-5,NA,NA,TGTGCCAGCAGGGGAGCAGCACACCACAATCAGCCCCAGCATTTT,CASRGAAHHNQPQHF
TRBV11-2,TRBJ2-2,NA,TRBD1,TGTGCCAGCAGCTTTTTGCGGGGACAGGGAGGCACCGGGGAGCTGTTTTTT,CASSFLRGQGGTGELFF
TRBV6-6,TRBJ2-7,NA,TRBD2,TGTGCCAGCAGTTACTCGAGTATGGGGGGGGGCTACGAGCAGTACTTC,CASSYSSMGGGYEQYF
TRBV19,TRBJ1-5,NA,NA,TGTGCCAGTAGTATTACAGGCAATCAGCCCCAGCATTTT,CASSITGNQPQHF
TRBV7-2,TRBJ2-7,once,NA,TGTGCCAGCAGCCCCCCGGCCCAGGGGCGGCCCTACGAGCAGTACTTC,CASSPPAQGRPYEQYF
TRBV10-1,TRBJ1-2,NA,TRBD1,TGCGCCAGCAGTGAGTCGAGGGACAGGAGCTATGGCTACACCTTC,CASSESRDRSYGYTF
TRBV5-4,TRBJ2-1,once,TRBD2,TGTGCCAGCAGCTTTAGTAGCGGGGCCCTTACGGGGCAGTTCTTC,CASSFSSGALTGQFF
TRBV11-2,TRBJ2-7,NA,NA,TGTGCCAGCAGCTTGCTTGGCAGGGGCTACGAGCAGTACTTC,CASSLLGRGYEQYF
TRBV2,TRBJ1-2,NA,NA,TGTGCCAGCAACAGCATATTCTATGGCTACACCTTC,CASNSIFYGYTF
TRBV19,TRBJ2-7,NA,NA,TGTGCCAGTAGTATCAGGGGTCTGCAGCCCACCTACGAGCAGTACTTC,CASSIRGLQPTYEQYF
TRBV18,TRBJ1-2,NA,NA,TGTGCCAGCTCGGATACCCGGGGTGACCGTGGCTACACCTTC,CASSDTRGDRGYTF
TRBV5-4,TRBJ2-3,NA,TRBD2,TGTGCCAGCAGCTACCGACTAGCGGGGGGGGTTACAGATACGCAGTATTTT,CASSYRLAGGVTDTQYF
TRBV7-7,TRBJ1-1,NA,NA,TGTGCCAGCAGCTTACGTTCGGACACTGAAGCTTTCTTT,CASSLRSDTEAFF
TRBV7-8,TRBJ2-2,NA,TRBD1,TGTGCCAGCAGCGAGGGACAGGGTTATCTCACCGGGGAGCTGTTTTTT,CASSEGQGYLTGELFF
TRBV5-1,TRBJ1-5,NA,TRBD1,TGCGCCAGCAGCTTCCGGACAGGGGAACAGCCCCAGCATTTT,CASSFRTGEQPQHF
TRBV5-8,TRBJ1-2,NA,TRBD1,TGTGCCAGCAGCTTGGCCCTCGGGACAGATTATGGCTACACCTTC,CASSLALGTDYGYTF
TRBV5-1,TRBJ2-7,NA,TRBD1,TGCGCCAGCAGCTATGGGACAGGGAACGAGCAGTACTTC,CASSYGTGNEQYF
TRBV30,TRBJ2-7,NA,NA,TGTGCCTGGAGCCCAGGGGCAGGCTCCTACGAGCAGTACTTC,CAWSPGAGSYEQYF
TRBV11-2,TRBJ1-3,NA,NA,TGTGCCAGCAGCTTAGATCTTTCGGGAATTGAAGGTTCTGGAAACACCATATATTTT,CASSLDLSGIEGSGNTIYF
TRBV9,TRBJ2-1,NA,TRBD2,TGTGCCAGCAGCGTAGACCGAGCGGGGGGGCCTGGTGAGCAGTTCTTC,CASSVDRAGGPGEQFF
TRBV10-2,TRBJ1-1,NA,NA,TGCGCCAGCAGGGGGCCGAACACTGAAGCTTTCTTT,CASRGPNTEAFF
TRBV9,TRBJ2-2,NA,NA,TGTGCCAGCAGCGCCTCAACACGGGAACTCAACACCGGGGAGCTGTTTTTT,CASSASTRELNTGELFF
TRBV15,TRBJ2-5,NA,TRBD2,TGTGCCACCAGCAGAGGACTAGCGGGGGGGCCTGGGCGAGAGACCCAGTACTTC,CATSRGLAGGPGRETQYF
TRBV27,TRBJ2-1,NA,TRBD2,TGTGCCACCCACGGACTAGGCGCTGAGCAGTTCTTC,CATHGLGAEQFF
TRBV6-1,TRBJ1-2,NA,NA,TGTGCCAGCAGTGAATCTGGGGCGGCTAACTATGGCTACACCTTC,CASSESGAANYGYTF
TRBV6-6,TRBJ2-2,once,NA,TGTGCCAGCAGTCGGGAACGGGCCGGGGAGCTGTTTTTT,CASSRERAGELFF
TRBV6-1,TRBJ2-2,NA,NA,TGTGCCAGCAGTGAAATGGCGGGGATATGGAACGGGGAGCTGTTTTTT,CASSEMAGIWNGELFF
TRBV19,TRBJ1-2,NA,TRBD1,TGTGCCAGTAGTATACTGGGACAGGGGGCGCAAGCCGGGTCCGTAACTAACTATGGCTACACCTTC,CASSILGQGAQAGSVTNYGYTF
TRBV10-3,TRBJ1-2,NA,TRBD1,TGTGCCATCAGTGATCTGGAGACAGGGGGGTATGGCTACACCTTC,CAISDLETGGYGYTF
TRBV18,TRBJ1-4,NA,NA,TGTGCCAGCTCACCAGGGCAAGCAACTAATGAAAAACTGTTTTTT,CASSPGQATNEKLFF
TRBV30,TRBJ1-1,NA,NA,TGTGCCTGGAGTGTCTTCAGGGCCTTGAACACTGAAGCTTTCTTT,CAWSVFRALNTEAFF
TRBV7-9,TRBJ1-5,once,TRBD1,TGTGCCAGCAGCTTAGCGAGGGGGCATGGCAATCAGCCCCAGCATTTT,CASSLARGHGNQPQHF
TRBV27,TRBJ2-1,once,NA,TGTGCCAGCAGGGCTAGCGTGGGTGAGCAGTTCTTC,CASRASVGEQFF
TRBV5-8,TRBJ1-6,NA,NA,TGTGCCAGCGGACGGGACATTTCCTATAATTCACCCCTCCACTTT,CASGRDISYNSPLHF
TRBV5-6,TRBJ2-1,few,NA,TGTGCCAGCAGCTTGATACAGGGTCCAAGCTCCTACAATGAGCAGTTCTTC,CASSLIQGPSSYNEQFF
TRBV7-9,TRBJ1-1,NA,TRBD1,TGTGCCAGCAGCGGTGGGACAGTCAACACTGAAGCTTTCTTT,CASSGGTVNTEAFF
TRBV2,TRBJ1-5,NA,NA,TGTGCCAGCAGTGCGCAGGGCCCTACCGGGCAGCCCCAGCATTTT,CASSAQGPTGQPQHF
TRBV18,TRBJ2-7,NA,NA,TGTGCCAGCTCAGCAACCCCAGACAGATCCTACGAGCAGTACTTC,CASSATPDRSYEQYF
TRBV4-1,TRBJ2-2,NA,NA,TGCGCCAGCAGCACTCCGACAGAGAACACCGGGGAGCTGTTTTTT,CASSTPTENTGELFF
TRBV7-9,TRBJ2-7,NA,TRBD1,TGTGCCAGCAGCCAGTCCGGGACAGTTGAGCAGTACTTC,CASSQSGTVEQYF
TRBV10-1,TRBJ2-5,once,NA,TGCGCCAGCAGTGAGTCTGCGGATCTCAAAGAGACCCAGTACTTC,CASSESADLKETQYF
TRBV6-5,TRBJ1-1,NA,NA,TGTGCCAGCAGTTACTCGTTGAGGAACACTGAAGCTTTCTTT,CASSYSLRNTEAFF
TRBV5-1,TRBJ2-2,NA,NA,TGCGCCAGCAGCAAAACCGGGACAACGAACACCGGGGAGCTGTTTTTT,CASSKTGTTNTGELFF
TRBV7-2,TRBJ1-2,NA,TRBD1,TGTGCCAGCAGCTCCGGACAGGGAATCTATGGCTACACCTTC,CASSSGQGIYGYTF